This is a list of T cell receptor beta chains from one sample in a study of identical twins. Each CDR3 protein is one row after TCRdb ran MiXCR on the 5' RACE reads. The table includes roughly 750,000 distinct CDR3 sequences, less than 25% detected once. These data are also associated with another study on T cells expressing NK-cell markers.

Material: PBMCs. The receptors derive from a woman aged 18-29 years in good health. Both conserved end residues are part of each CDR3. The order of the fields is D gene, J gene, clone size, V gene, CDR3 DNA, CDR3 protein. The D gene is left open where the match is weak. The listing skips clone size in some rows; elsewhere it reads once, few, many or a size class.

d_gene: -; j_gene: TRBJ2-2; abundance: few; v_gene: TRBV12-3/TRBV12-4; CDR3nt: TGTGCCAGCAGTTTGCGCACCTGGAACACCGGGGAGCTGTTTTTT; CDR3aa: CASSLRTWNTGELFF
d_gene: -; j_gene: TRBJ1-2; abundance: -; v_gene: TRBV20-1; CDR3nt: TGCAGTGCCGAGCCCGCAGGGCGGGGCTACACCTTC; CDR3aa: CSAEPAGRGYTF
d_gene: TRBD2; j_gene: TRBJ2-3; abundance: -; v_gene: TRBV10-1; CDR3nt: TGCGCCAGCAGTCCGAGCGGGAGAAGCACAGATACGCAGTATTTT; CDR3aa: CASSPSGRSTDTQYF
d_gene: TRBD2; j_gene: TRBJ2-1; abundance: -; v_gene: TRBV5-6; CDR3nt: TGTGCCAGCAGCCCCGGACTAGCGGTTAATACCTACAATGAGCAGTTCTTC; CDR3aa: CASSPGLAVNTYNEQFF
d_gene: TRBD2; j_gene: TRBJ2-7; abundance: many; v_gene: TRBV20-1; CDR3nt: TGCAGTGCTAGAGATTCGGGACTAGCGGGACTGAGCGAGCAGTACTTC; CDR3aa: CSARDSGLAGLSEQYF
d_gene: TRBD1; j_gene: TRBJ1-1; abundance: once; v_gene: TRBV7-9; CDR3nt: TGTGCCAGCAGCCCGCGAGACAGGGCCACTGAAGCTTTCTTT; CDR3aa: CASSPRDRATEAFF
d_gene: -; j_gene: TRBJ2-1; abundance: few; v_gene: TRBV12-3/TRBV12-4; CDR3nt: TGTGCCAGCAGTTTAGAGGACAGTTACAATGAGCAGTTCTTC; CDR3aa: CASSLEDSYNEQFF
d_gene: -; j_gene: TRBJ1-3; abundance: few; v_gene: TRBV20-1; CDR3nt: TGCAGTGCTTCTAGGGCTGCCCTCTCTGGAAACACCATATATTTT; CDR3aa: CSASRAALSGNTIYF
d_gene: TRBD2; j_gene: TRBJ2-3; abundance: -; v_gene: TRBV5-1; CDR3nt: TGCGCCAGCAAACGACTAGCGGGAAGAGATACGCAGTATTTT; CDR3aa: CASKRLAGRDTQYF
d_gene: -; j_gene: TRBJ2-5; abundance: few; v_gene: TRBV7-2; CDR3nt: TGTGCCAGCAGCTTCACGATCCAAGAGACCCAGTACTTC; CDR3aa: CASSFTIQETQYF
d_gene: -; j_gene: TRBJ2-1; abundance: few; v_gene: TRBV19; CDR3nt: TGTGCCAGTAGTATCGGGCGGAGCTCCTACAATGAGCAGTTCTTC; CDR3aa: CASSIGRSSYNEQFF
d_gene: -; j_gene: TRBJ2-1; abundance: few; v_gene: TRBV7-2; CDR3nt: TGTGCCAGCCGAAGGAGGGTGGGCGACAATGAGCAGTTCTTC; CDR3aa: CASRRRVGDNEQFF
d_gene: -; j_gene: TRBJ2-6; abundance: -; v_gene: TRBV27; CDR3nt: TGTGCCAGCAGTTCCGGACAGCGATACCGCTCTGGGGCCAACGTCCTGACTTTC; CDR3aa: CASSSGQRYRSGANVLTF
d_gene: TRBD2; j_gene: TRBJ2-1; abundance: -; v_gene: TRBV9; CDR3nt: TGTGCCAGCAGGCCGGGACTAACGGATAATGAGCAGTTCTTC; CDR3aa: CASRPGLTDNEQFF
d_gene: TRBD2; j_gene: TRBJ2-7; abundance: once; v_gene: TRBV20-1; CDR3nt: TGCAGTGCTAGTCACGGGAGCGGGAACGAGCAGTACTTC; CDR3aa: CSASHGSGNEQYF
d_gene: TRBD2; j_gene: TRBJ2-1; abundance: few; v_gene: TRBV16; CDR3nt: TGTGCCAGCAGTCCGATCGGGGGGGCCTTGTACAATGAGCAGTTCTTC; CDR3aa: CASSPIGGALYNEQFF
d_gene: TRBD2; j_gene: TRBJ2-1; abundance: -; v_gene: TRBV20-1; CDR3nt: TGCAGTGCTATTCTCCTAGCGGGAAAATACAATGAGCAGTTCTTC; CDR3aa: CSAILLAGKYNEQFF
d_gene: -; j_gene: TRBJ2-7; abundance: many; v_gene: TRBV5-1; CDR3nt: TGCGCCAGCAGCTTGGACTTTAGTGGTGAGCAGTACTTC; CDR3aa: CASSLDFSGEQYF
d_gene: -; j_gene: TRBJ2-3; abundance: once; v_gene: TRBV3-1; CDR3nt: TGTGCCAGCAGCCAAGAGGGACCGTGGGATACGCAGTATTTT; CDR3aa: CASSQEGPWDTQYF
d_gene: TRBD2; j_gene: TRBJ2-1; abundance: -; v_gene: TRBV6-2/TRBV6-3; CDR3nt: TGTGCCAGCAGTTACTTAGGGACTAGCGGGAGCAGAAATGAGCAGTTCTTC; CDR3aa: CASSYLGTSGSRNEQFF
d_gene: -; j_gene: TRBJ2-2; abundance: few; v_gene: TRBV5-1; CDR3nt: TGCGCCAGCAGCTTGGGTCCTAGTCAGTACACCGGGGAGCTGTTTTTT; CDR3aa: CASSLGPSQYTGELFF
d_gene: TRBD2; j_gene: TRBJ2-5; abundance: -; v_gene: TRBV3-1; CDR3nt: TGTGCCAGCAGCCCTACTAGCGGGGGATGGGAGACCCAGTACTTC; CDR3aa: CASSPTSGGWETQYF
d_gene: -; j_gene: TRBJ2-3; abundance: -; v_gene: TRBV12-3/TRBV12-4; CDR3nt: TGTGCCAGCAGCATCCTAGCAGGGCAGTATTTT; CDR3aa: CASSILAGQYF
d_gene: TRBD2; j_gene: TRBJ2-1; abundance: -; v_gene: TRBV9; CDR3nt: TGTGCCAGCAGCGTTGGGACTAGCCGCGACAATGAGCAGTTCTTC; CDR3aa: CASSVGTSRDNEQFF
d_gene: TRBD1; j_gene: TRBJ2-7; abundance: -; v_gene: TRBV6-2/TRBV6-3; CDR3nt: TGTGCCAGCAGTAACAGGGGCCCCACCTACGAGCAGTACTTC; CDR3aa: CASSNRGPTYEQYF